The 31 T cell receptor beta chains below were found in one sample sequenced in a study of identical twins. TCRdb processed the 5' RACE reads anew with MiXCR; each CDR3 protein has one entry. This repertoire shows some 710,000 distinct CDR3 sequences, roughly 6% found once; its top ten account for 1.5% to 2%. The material sequenced was naive T cells sorted from blood. The receptors here all came from a man younger than 35 in good health.

This clonotype was counted at least ten times. This chain connects TRBV12-3 or TRBV12-4 to TRBJ2-2, with TRBD2 matching over 8 bases. The CDR3 spans 15 residues. The ends lost 5 bases at V and 7 bases at J; junction bases unmatched: 9. The CDR3 DNA reads as TGTGCCAGCAGTCTCCTGTTAGCGGGGAGCGGGGAGCTGTTTTTT. Translated: CASSLLLAGSGELFF.

This clonotype was observed a few times. The chain recombines TRBV3-1 with TRBJ2-1; 7 bases are shared with TRBD2. Germline CDR1 is LGHDT and CDR2 is YNNKEL (reference sequence). The CDR3 has 15 amino acids. The V and J ends lost 2 bases and 5 bases, in that order; junction bases with no gene match: 6. The CDR3 is CASSQSWAGDNEQFF. The CDR3 bases are TGTGCCAGCAGCCAATCATGGGCGGGAGACAATGAGCAGTTCTTC.

This clonotype was seen many times. CDR3 DNA sequence: TGTGCCAGCAGACCTACTCTGACTGAAGCTTTCTTT. Amino acids: CASRPTLTEAFF. The V and J genes are TRBV12-3 or TRBV12-4 and TRBJ1-1; no reliable D call. The ends were cut back, 6 bases at V and 5 bases at J, with 10 bases in the middle. This CDR3 is built from 12 residues.

This clonotype has a count of ten or more. CDR3 sequence: CASSSLTSGRVYNEQFF. Here the CDR3 DNA reads TGTGCCAGCAGCTCTCTAACTAGCGGGAGGGTTTACAATGAGCAGTTCTTC. V usage is TRBV7-8 and J usage is TRBJ2-1; TRBD2 aligns across 13 bases. The length of the CDR3 is 17 residues. J was trimmed by 4 bases and V by 4 bases; bases with no gene match: 7. Germline-derived CDR1 and CDR2 are SGHVS and FQNEAQ. Together with reference TRBV7-8 and TRBJ2-1, the CDR3 gives the full variable domain: GAGVSQSPRYKVAKRGQDVALRCDPISGHVSLFWYQQALGQGPEFLTYFQNEAQLDKSGLPSDRFFAERPEGSVSTLKIQRTQQEDSAVYLCASSSLTSGRVYNEQFFGPGTRLTVL.

In its sample, this clonotype was seen many times. The genes are TRBV12-3 or TRBV12-4 and TRBJ2-2; TRBD1 matches 9 bases. Trimming cost V 2 bases and J 9 bases; bases outside gene matches: 7. The length of the CDR3 is 15 residues. CDR3 sequence: CASSLRGQGVRELFF. The CDR3 DNA follows: TGTGCCAGCAGTTTAAGGGGACAGGGCGTTCGGGAGCTGTTTTTT.

The chain joins TRBV28 to TRBJ1-1, with D maybe TRBD1 (5 bases). The CDR3 has 16 residues. Trimming pared 3 bases from V and 2 bases from J, leaving 16 bases between. CDR1 is MDHEN and CDR2 is SYDVKM in the germline V gene. This CDR3 is CASSFRAWRGNTEAFF. In DNA, the CDR3 is TGTGCCAGCAGTTTTCGGGCGTGGAGGGGTAACACTGAAGCTTTCTTT.

This chain connects TRBV6-5 to TRBJ2-2, with a possible D match to TRBD1 (6 bases). Between the trimmed V and J ends, which lost 2 bases and 7 bases, there was a span of 17 bases. The CDR3 runs to 16 residues. Germline V gene lookup returns CDR1 MNHEY and CDR2 SVGAGI. The CDR3 DNA reads TGTGCCAGCAGTTACGATTCAGGGGATGCTATCGGGGAGCTGTTTTTT. This translates into CASSYDSGDAIGELFF.

There are many counts of this clonotype. The V gene is TRBV7-8, the J gene TRBJ2-7; D unclear. Deletions cut 5 bases from V and 7 bases from J, with 18 bases between. This CDR3 is 14 amino acids long. The V gene's germline CDR1 is SGHVS and CDR2 FQNEAQ. The DNA of the CDR3 is TGTGCCAGCAGCCCTCCCGCGGAACCTAGGGAGCAGTACTTC. The encoded protein is CASSPPAEPREQYF.

There are a few counts of this clonotype. The rearrangement joins TRBV20-1 to TRBJ2-7; the D gene is possibly TRBD1 (5 bases). Trimming removed 5 bases at V and 6 bases at J, with 20 bases between. CDR1 is DFQATT, CDR2 SNEGSKA, per germline (reference sequence). The CDR3 sequence is 14 residues long. The CDR3 protein is CSALRQQGSFEQYF. The CDR3 bases are TGCAGTGCTCTCAGGCAGCAGGGTAGTTTCGAGCAGTACTTC.

As DNA, the CDR3 is TGTGCCAGCAGCTTGGCCGGAGTCCCCGACTCTGGGGCCAACGTCCTGACTTTC. The encoded protein is CASSLAGVPDSGANVLTF. The V and J genes are TRBV5-6 and TRBJ2-6; D is uncertain. In germline, CDR1 is SGHDT, CDR2 YYEEEE. The V end was cut by 0 bases, the J end by 0 bases, with 13 bases between. The CDR3 length is 18 residues.

CDR3 DNA: TGCGCCAGCAGCTTGGGATGGTCGCCCGATACGCAGTATTTT. Translating gives CASSLGWSPDTQYF. V usage is TRBV5-1 and J usage is TRBJ2-3, with D hard to call. The germline V and J ends were trimmed by 0 bases and 6 bases, with 11 bases remaining between them. CDR1 is SGHRS and CDR2 is YFSETQ in the germline V gene. The CDR3 sequence is 14 residues long.

This clonotype has a count of ten or more. V usage is TRBV30 and J usage is TRBJ2-1; 8 bases agree with TRBD2. Germline V gene lookup returns CDR1 GTSNPN and CDR2 SVGIG (reference sequence). After removal of 0 bases from V and 6 bases from J, the junction contained 1 base not matched to a gene. This CDR3 is 13 amino acids long. The CDR3 loop reads CAWSVGRANEQFF. The CDR3 DNA is TGTGCCTGGAGTGTCGGGAGGGCCAATGAGCAGTTCTTC.

There are many counts of this clonotype. The chain is built from TRBV12-3 or TRBV12-4 and TRBJ1-2; perhaps TRBD1 as D (5 bases). V was shortened by 5 bases and J by 14 bases, with 15 bases between the two germline ends. The CDR3 is 11 amino acids. The CDR3 here is CASSSSGVPTF. CDR3 DNA: TGTGCCAGCAGTAGTTCGGGGGTTCCGACCTTC.

This clonotype was picked up many times. This chain connects TRBV10-3 to TRBJ2-7, with 15 bases fitting TRBD2. J was trimmed by 4 bases and V by 6 bases; bases with no gene match: 1. CDR1 is ENHRY, CDR2 SYGVKD, per germline. The CDR3 is made up of 14 amino acids. The CDR3 is CAIRGLAGGYEQYF. DNA for the CDR3: TGTGCCATCAGGGGACTAGCGGGAGGTTACGAGCAGTACTTC.

This clonotype was detected ten times or more. The V call is TRBV6-1, the J call TRBJ2-2; D may be TRBD2 (7 bases). With 8 bases removed from V and 6 bases from J, the gap between germline ends came to 19 bases. This CDR3 contains 15 residues. CDR1 and CDR2 (germline): MNHNS, SASEGT. The CDR3 region is CASGAKGGSSGELFF. For the CDR3, the DNA is TGTGCCAGCGGGGCGAAGGGGGGGTCGTCCGGGGAGCTGTTTTTT.

V is TRBV28 and J is TRBJ2-7; D is uncertain. The CDR3 is 12 amino acids. Trimming took off 10 bases at V and 2 bases at J, with 12 bases between the two ends. Looked up from germline, CDR1 is MDHEN and CDR2 is SYDVKM. Written as DNA, the CDR3 is TGTGCCACCAACCAGCAGCCCTACGAGCAGTACTTC. Residues: CATNQQPYEQYF.

This clonotype was found many times. An end of the junction differs from the germline gene, which may be a read error. The rearrangement links TRBV11-2 to TRBJ1-3, with D possibly TRBD1 on 5 matching bases. CDR1 is SGHAT, CDR2 FQNNGV, per germline. There are 12 residues in the CDR3. The CDR3 sequence is CASSLDGTQQFF. CDR3 sequence (DNA): TGTGCCAGCAGCTTGGATGGGACCCAACAGTTTTTT.

This clonotype was seen at least ten times. V usage is TRBV20-1 and J usage is TRBJ2-3; TRBD2 aligns across 10 bases. Germline assignment: CDR1 DFQATT and CDR2 SNEGSKA (reference sequence). The trim removed 7 bases at V and 5 bases at J, leaving 9 bases unmatched. There are 14 residues in the CDR3. CDR3 sequence (DNA): TGCAGTGTCGAGCGGGAGGGCCTGGGAGATACGCAGTATTTT. This translates into CSVEREGLGDTQYF.

This clonotype occurred many times. The chain couples TRBV19 to TRBJ1-4; the match to TRBD1 covers 9 bases. The CDR3 is 15 amino acids. V shed 7 bases, J shed 5 bases, and the junction held 8 bases outside the gene matches. Germline CDR1 is LNHDA and CDR2 is SQIVND (reference sequence). CDR3 amino acids: CASTADGTGNEKLFF. The CDR3 nucleotides read TGTGCCAGTACTGCTGATGGGACAGGGAATGAAAAACTGTTTTTT.

This clonotype has at least ten counts. This sequence joins TRBV28 and TRBJ2-7; 8 positions match TRBD2. V gave up 6 bases and J gave up 5 bases; unmatched junction bases: 12. The CDR3 loop spans 15 amino acids. Looked up from germline, CDR1 is MDHEN and CDR2 is SYDVKM. CDR3 bases: TGTGCCAGCAGCCCGATAGCGGGACCTCTTGACGAGCAGTACTTC. It yields the protein CASSPIAGPLDEQYF. The complete variable domain, with remaining parts taken from reference TRBV28 and TRBJ2-7, reads DVKVTQSSRYLVKRTGEKVFLECVQDMDHENMFWYRQDPGLGLRLIYFSYDVKMKEKGDIPEGYSVSREKKERFSLILESASTNQTSMYLCASSPIAGPLDEQYFGPGTRLTVT.

The V call is TRBV7-2, the J call TRBJ2-6; a possible D gene is TRBD1 (5 bases). V lost 4 bases and J lost 3, with 13 bases in between. The CDR3 runs to 16 residues. Germline CDR1 SGHTA, CDR2 FQGNSA. CDR3 coding DNA: TGTGCCAGCAGCTCCGCCCCAGGGTATGGGGCCAACGTCCTGACTTTC. Translation: CASSSAPGYGANVLTF.

The rearrangement links TRBV29-1 to TRBJ1-4; D is undetermined. CDR3 size: 10 residues. Trimming took off 5 bases at V and 6 bases at J, with 4 bases between the two ends. Germline CDR1 and CDR2: SQVTM and ANQGSEA. The chain's CDR3 is CSVLDEKLFF. CDR3 bases: TGCAGCGTTTTGGATGAAAAACTGTTTTTT.

CDR3: CATSDTGRTYEQYF. CDR3 coding DNA: TGTGCCACCAGTGACACCGGGAGAACCTACGAGCAGTACTTC. The V gene is TRBV24-1, the J gene TRBJ2-7, with D possibly matching TRBD2 (6 bases). Trimming shortened V by 4 bases and J by 2 bases, and 11 bases separated the two germline ends. This CDR3 comprises 14 residues. From germline, CDR1 is KGHDR and CDR2 SFDVKD.

There are many counts of this clonotype. The CDR3 is CASSQEAATFAGELFF. The DNA of the CDR3 is TGCGCCAGCAGCCAAGAGGCGGCCACGTTCGCCGGGGAGCTGTTTTTT. The chain has TRBV4-1 and TRBJ2-2; no firm D call. This CDR3 region has 16 residues. Per the germline V gene, CDR1 is MGHRA and CDR2 is YSYEKL. V lost 0 bases and J 6 bases, leaving 14 bases between the germline ends.

Ten or more counts support this clonotype. The rearrangement links TRBV5-1 to TRBJ2-1, with TRBD1 identical over 7 bases. The ends lost 7 bases at V and 4 bases at J; junction bases unmatched: 8. The CDR3 sequence is 14 residues long. The germline CDR1 and CDR2 sequences are SGHRS and YFSETQ. CDR3 in DNA: TGCGCCAGCGAGGACAGGCCCCTTTACAATGAGCAGTTCTTC. Its translation: CASEDRPLYNEQFF.

This clonotype showed up just a few times. The chain has TRBV6-1 and TRBJ2-2, with 8 positions matching TRBD1. Germline V lookup: CDR1 MNHNS, CDR2 SASEGT. Losses at the gene ends were 5 bases for V and 5 bases for J; bases not matched to a gene: 10. The CDR3 totals 16 residues. CDR3 region: CASSTTRTGTTGELFF. The CDR3 region has the DNA TGTGCCAGCAGTACGACCCGGACAGGGACAACCGGGGAGCTGTTTTTT.

This clonotype appeared a few times. V and J are TRBV6-2 or TRBV6-3 and TRBJ2-7, with D possibly being TRBD1 (6 bases). V was cut by 0 bases and J by 10 bases, with 19 bases left in between. The CDR3 has 15 amino acids. Germline V lookup: CDR1 MNHEY, CDR2 SVGEGT. As DNA, the CDR3 is TGTGCCAGCAGTTACTCGATGGGGCCCAGGGGAGACCAGTACGTC. Translation: CASSYSMGPRGDQYV.

This clonotype was counted ten times or more. J is TRBJ2-7 and V is TRBV11-2; D remains unclear. V lost 0 bases and J 0 bases, leaving 12 bases between the germline ends. Germline-derived CDR1 and CDR2 are SGHAT and FQNNGV. The CDR3 has 16 residues. This CDR3 is CASSLESPRSSYEQYV. CDR3 bases: TGTGCCAGCAGCTTAGAATCTCCCCGGAGCTCCTACGAGCAGTACGTC.

The chain employs TRBV19 and TRBJ2-3; no firm D call. V lost 5 bases to trimming and J lost 1 base, with 7 bases between them. Looked up from germline, CDR1 is LNHDA and CDR2 is SQIVND (reference sequence). The CDR3 runs to 13 residues. CDR3 sequence: CASSVRGTDTQYF. The CDR3 nucleotides read TGTGCCAGTAGTGTGCGAGGCACAGATACGCAGTATTTT.

This clonotype was detected only a few times. The chain combines TRBV6-4 with TRBJ2-7; unclear D gene. V was trimmed by 4 bases and J by 5 bases, leaving 18 bases between them. Germline V gives CDR1 MRHNA, CDR2 SNTAGT. The CDR3 is made up of 15 amino acids. In DNA, the CDR3 is TGTGCCAGCAGTGTCCGGACCTGGCTCGAGGACGAGCAGTACTTC. It yields the protein CASSVRTWLEDEQYF.

This clonotype was counted a few times. V and J are TRBV5-1 and TRBJ2-3; possible D gene TRBD2, 5 bases. CDR3 length equals 15 residues. V gave up 4 bases and J gave up 4 bases, with 16 bases separating them. The germline V gene has CDR1 SGHRS and CDR2 YFSETQ. The CDR3 coding sequence is TGCGCCAGCAGCCTCGGGATCTCCCGAGCAGATACGCAGTATTTT. Its protein is CASSLGISRADTQYF.